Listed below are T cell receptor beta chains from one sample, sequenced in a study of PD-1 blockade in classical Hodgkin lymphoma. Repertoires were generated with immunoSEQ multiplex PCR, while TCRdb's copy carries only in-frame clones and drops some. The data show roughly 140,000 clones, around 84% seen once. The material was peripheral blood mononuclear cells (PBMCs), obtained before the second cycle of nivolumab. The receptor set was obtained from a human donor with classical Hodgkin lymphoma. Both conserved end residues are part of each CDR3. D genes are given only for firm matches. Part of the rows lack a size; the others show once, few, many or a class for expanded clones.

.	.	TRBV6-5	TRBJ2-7	CASRRGRAEYEQYF	TGTGCCAGCAGAAGGGGGAGGGCCGAATACGAGCAGTACTTC
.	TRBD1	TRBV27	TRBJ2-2	CASSPGTANTGELFF	TGTGCCAGCAGCCCCGGGACAGCGAACACCGGGGAGCTGTTTTTT
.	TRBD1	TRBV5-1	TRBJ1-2	CASSSRSTGPNYGYTF	TGCGCCAGCAGCTCGAGATCGACAGGGCCCAACTATGGCTACACCTTC
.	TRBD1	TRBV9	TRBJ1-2	CASSLRNRGNGYTF	TGTGCCAGCAGCTTGCGCAACAGGGGCAATGGCTACACCTTC
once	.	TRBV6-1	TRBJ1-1	CASSWGRDTEAFF	TGTGCCAGCAGTTGGGGTAGGGACACTGAAGCTTTCTTT
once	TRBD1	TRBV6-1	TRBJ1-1	CASRRGTGGNTEAFF	TGTGCCAGCAGACGGGGGACAGGCGGGAACACTGAAGCTTTCTTT
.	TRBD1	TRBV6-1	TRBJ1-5	CASSERDRGIRRGNQPQHF	TGTGCCAGCAGTGAACGGGACAGGGGGATTCGGAGGGGCAATCAGCCCCAGCATTTT
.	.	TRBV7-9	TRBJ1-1	CASSRIQGLNTEAFF	TGTGCCAGCAGTCGTATCCAGGGGCTGAACACTGAAGCTTTCTTT
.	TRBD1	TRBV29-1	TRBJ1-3	CSVVGTGAGNTIYF	TGCAGCGTTGTTGGGACAGGGGCTGGAAACACCATATATTTT
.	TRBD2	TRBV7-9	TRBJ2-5	CASTPGSGQAQETQYF	TGTGCCAGCACACCCGGTAGCGGGCAGGCGCAAGAGACCCAGTACTTC
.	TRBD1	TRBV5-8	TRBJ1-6	CASSLDGTGSNSPLHF	TGTGCCAGCAGCTTGGATGGGACAGGGAGTAATTCACCCCTCCACTTT
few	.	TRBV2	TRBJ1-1	CASSKTGQNTEAFF	TGTGCCAGCAGTAAAACAGGACAGAACACTGAAGCTTTCTTT
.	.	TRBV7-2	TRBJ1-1	CASRPGGSNTEAFF	TGTGCCAGCAGACCCGGGGGGTCGAACACTGAAGCTTTCTTT
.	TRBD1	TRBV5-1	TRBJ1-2	CASTQGGTSLYGYTF	TGCGCCAGCACCCAAGGGGGCACGAGCCTTTATGGCTACACCTTC
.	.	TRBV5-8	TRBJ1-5	CASSLARDQPQHF	TGTGCCAGCAGCTTGGCGAGGGATCAGCCCCAGCATTTT
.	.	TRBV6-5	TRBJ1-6	CASSFTENSPLHF	TGTGCCAGCAGTTTCACAGAGAATTCACCCCTCCACTTT
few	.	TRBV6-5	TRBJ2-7	CASRRNSLGPYEQYF	TGTGCCAGCAGACGGAACAGTCTAGGTCCGTACGAGCAGTACTTC
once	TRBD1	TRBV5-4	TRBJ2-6	CASSLFRGRNGANVLTF	TGTGCCAGCAGCTTATTCAGGGGGCGTAATGGGGCCAACGTCCTGACTTTC
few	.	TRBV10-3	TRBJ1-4	CAISPSDGLRTNEKLFF	TGTGCCATCTCCCCCTCCGACGGCCTTCGAACTAATGAAAAACTGTTTTTT
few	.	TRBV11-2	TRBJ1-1	CARGTEAFF	TGTGCCCGAGGGACTGAAGCTTTCTTT
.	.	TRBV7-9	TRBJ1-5	CASSSREVAVPQPQHF	TGTGCCAGCAGCTCCCGGGAGGTGGCAGTTCCTCAGCCCCAGCATTTT
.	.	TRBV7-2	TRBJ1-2	CASSLGRGGYGYTF	TGTGCCAGCAGCTTGGGCCGGGGCGGGTATGGCTACACCTTC
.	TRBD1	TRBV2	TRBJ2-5	CASSLRTGMVVETQYF	TGTGCCAGCAGTCTTAGGACAGGGATGGTTGTGGAGACCCAGTACTTC
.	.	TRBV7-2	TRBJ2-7	CASSLDRASYEQYF	TGTGCCAGCAGCTTAGACAGGGCTAGCTACGAGCAGTACTTC
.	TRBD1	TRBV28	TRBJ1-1	CASWTGGANTEAFF	TGTGCCAGCTGGACAGGGGGCGCGAACACTGAAGCTTTCTTT
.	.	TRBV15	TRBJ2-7	CATSSEGHPPFYEQYF	TGTGCCACCAGCAGTGAGGGACATCCCCCGTTCTACGAGCAGTACTTC
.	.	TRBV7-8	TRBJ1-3	CASSEVSGNTIYF	TGTGCCAGCAGTGAAGTCTCTGGAAACACCATATATTTT
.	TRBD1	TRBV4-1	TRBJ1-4	CASSQSGQGNEKLFF	TGCGCCAGCAGCCAATCAGGACAGGGTAATGAAAAACTGTTTTTT
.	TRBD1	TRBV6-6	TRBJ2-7	CASRWPGGDGSYEQYF	TGTGCCAGTCGGTGGCCAGGGGGCGATGGGTCCTACGAGCAGTACTTC
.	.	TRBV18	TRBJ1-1	CASSPVRNTEAFF	TGTGCCAGCTCCCCTGTCAGGAACACTGAAGCTTTCTTT
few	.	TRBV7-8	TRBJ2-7	CASSLAGSEQYF	TGTGCCAGCAGCTTAGCGGGCAGCGAGCAGTACTTC
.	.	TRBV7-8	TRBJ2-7	CASSKYRDAVYEQYF	TGTGCCAGCAGTAAGTACCGGGATGCAGTCTACGAGCAGTACTTC
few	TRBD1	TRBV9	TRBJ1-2	CASSVRMTGLEYGYTF	TGTGCCAGCAGCGTAAGGATGACAGGGTTGGAGTATGGCTACACCTTC
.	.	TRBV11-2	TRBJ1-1	CASSLSGSTEAFF	TGTGCCAGCAGCTTATCCGGCAGCACTGAAGCTTTCTTT
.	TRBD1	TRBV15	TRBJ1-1	CATSTTGVYTEAFF	TGTGCCACCAGCACAACAGGGGTTTACACTGAAGCTTTCTTT
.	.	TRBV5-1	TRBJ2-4	CASSAKNIQYF	TGCGCCAGCAGCGCCAAAAACATTCAGTACTTC
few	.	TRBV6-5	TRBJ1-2	CASTSAGALGGYTF	TGTGCCAGCACTTCTGCGGGGGCTCTGGGGGGCTACACCTTC
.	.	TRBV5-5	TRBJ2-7	CASSYRRIQYF	TGTGCCAGCAGCTACCGGCGGATTCAGTACTTC
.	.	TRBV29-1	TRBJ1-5	CSVAAGVGNQPQHF	TGCAGCGTTGCAGCGGGCGTCGGCAATCAGCCCCAGCATTTT
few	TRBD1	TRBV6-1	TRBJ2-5	CASSELQGLMETQYF	TGTGCCAGCAGTGAGTTACAGGGGTTAATGGAGACCCAGTACTTC
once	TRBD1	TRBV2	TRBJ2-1	CASRPGQTYPSSYNEQFF	TGTGCCAGCAGACCGGGACAGACCTACCCAAGCTCCTACAATGAGCAGTTCTTC
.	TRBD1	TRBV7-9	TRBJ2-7	CASSTLLWDRGNVNEQYF	TGTGCCAGCAGCACGCTCCTTTGGGACAGGGGAAATGTGAACGAGCAGTACTTC
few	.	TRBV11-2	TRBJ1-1	CASSLGPSEAFF	TGTGCCAGCAGCTTAGGACCGTCCGAAGCTTTCTTT
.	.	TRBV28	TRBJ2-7	CASSLRYEQYF	TGTGCCAGCAGTTTGCGCTACGAGCAGTACTTC
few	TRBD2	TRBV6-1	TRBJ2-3	CASSEWWVAGGQADTQYF	TGTGCCAGCAGTGAATGGTGGGTAGCGGGAGGGCAGGCAGATACGCAGTATTTT
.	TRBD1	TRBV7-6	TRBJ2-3	CASSLSGTGLTDTQYF	TGTGCCAGCAGCTTATCCGGGACAGGGCTGACAGATACGCAGTATTTT
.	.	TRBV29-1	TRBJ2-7	CSVDRGYEQYF	TGCAGCGTTGACAGGGGATACGAGCAGTACTTC
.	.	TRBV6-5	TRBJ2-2	CASSLTGYTGELFF	TGTGCCAGCAGTCTTACAGGGTACACCGGGGAGCTGTTTTTT
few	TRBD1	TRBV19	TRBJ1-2	CASSTVDRDGGYTF	TGTGCCAGTAGTACCGTAGACAGGGATGGTGGCTACACCTTC
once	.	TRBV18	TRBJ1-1	CASSPSGGSGNTEAFF	TGTGCCAGCTCACCAAGTGGGGGGTCCGGGAACACTGAAGCTTTCTTT
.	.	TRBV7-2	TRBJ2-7	CASTPGTVPSYEQYF	TGTGCCAGCACCCCAGGGACTGTCCCCTCCTATGAGCAGTACTTC
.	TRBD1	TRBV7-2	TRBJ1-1	CASSLRGTGFGTEAFF	TGTGCCAGCAGCTTAAGAGGGACAGGGTTTGGGACTGAAGCTTTCTTT
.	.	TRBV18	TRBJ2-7	CASSPGERSEQYF	TGTGCCAGCTCACCCGGAGAGAGGTCCGAGCAGTACTTC
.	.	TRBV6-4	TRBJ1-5	CASSEEGDQPQHF	TGTGCCAGCAGTGAAGAGGGGGATCAGCCCCAGCATTTT
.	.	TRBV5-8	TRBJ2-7	CASSFSAGRGNEQYF	TGTGCCAGCAGCTTCTCGGCAGGAAGGGGTAACGAGCAGTACTTC
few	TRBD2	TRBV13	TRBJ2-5	CASSSYGLGTETQYF	TGTGCCAGCAGCTCCTACGGACTAGGTACAGAGACCCAGTACTTC
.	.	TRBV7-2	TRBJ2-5	CASSLSGHLQETQYF	TGTGCCAGCAGCTTATCTGGACACTTACAAGAGACCCAGTACTTC
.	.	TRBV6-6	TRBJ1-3	CASSYGNTIYF	TGTGCCAGCAGTTACGGAAACACCATATATTTT
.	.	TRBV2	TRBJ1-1	CASSGLPRTGEAFF	TGTGCCAGCAGCGGCCTTCCGCGGACGGGCGAAGCTTTCTTT